Following are 20 T cell receptor beta chains from one sample sequenced in a study of OX40 agonist ivuxolimab in advanced cancers. Clones were read by immunoSEQ multiplex PCR, and TCRdb kept only the in-frame ones, dropping some. The sample has roughly 77,000 clones; about 92% are singletons. This specimen was CD4+ or CD8+ T cells sorted from blood, taken in a trial of the OX40 agonist ivuxolimab. The receptor set was obtained from an adult with an advanced solid tumor such as melanoma, head and neck, liver or kidney cancer.

The CDR3 loop is CASSLAGSTDTQYF. The CDR3 DNA follows: TGTGCCAGCAGTTTGGCGGGGAGCACAGATACGCAGTATTTT. The J gene is TRBJ2-3, the V gene TRBV28; D is perhaps TRBD2 (6 bases). This CDR3 is built from 14 residues. Trimming took off 3 bases at V and 0 bases at J, with 7 bases between the two ends. Germline V gene sequence: CDR1 MDHEN, CDR2 SYDVKM.

This clone was seen a single time. The chain links TRBV29-1 to TRBJ1-2; TRBD1 is a possible D gene (5 bases). CDR3 size: 14 residues. Germline-derived CDR1 and CDR2 are SQVTM and ANQGSEA. Trimming shortened V by 2 bases and J by 5 bases, and 15 bases separated the two germline ends. CDR3 residues: CSVESSGTEYGYTF. CDR3 sequence (DNA): TGCAGCGTTGAATCATCTGGGACGGAGTATGGCTACACCTTC.

The V call is TRBV29-1, the J call TRBJ2-7; 10 bases line up with TRBD1. The CDR3 loop spans 14 amino acids. The junction had 5 bases not matched to a gene; V was cut back by 4 bases and J by 2 bases. Germline V gene lookup returns CDR1 SQVTM and CDR2 ANQGSEA. The CDR3 bases are TGCAGCGTTGGTAGGGACAGGGGTACCTACGAGCAGTACTTC. Its translation: CSVGRDRGTYEQYF.

This clone was counted a single time. The chain employs TRBV7-2 and TRBJ2-7, with D unresolved. This CDR3 has 12 residues. In germline, CDR1 is SGHTA, CDR2 FQGNSA. Trimming pared 5 bases from V and 5 bases from J, leaving 10 bases between. CDR3 sequence reads: CASSPRFHEQYF. The CDR3 nucleotides are TGTGCCAGCAGCCCGCGGTTCCACGAGCAGTACTTC. Combining the CDR3 with reference TRBV7-2 and TRBJ2-7 gives the whole variable domain GAGVSQSPSNKVTEKGKDVELRCDPISGHTALYWYRQSLGQGLEFLIYFQGNSAPDKSGLPSDRFSAERTGGSVSTLTIQRTQQEDSAVYLCASSPRFHEQYFGPGTRLTVT.

The chain couples TRBV5-1 to TRBJ1-2, with 8 bases fitting TRBD1. Losses at the gene ends were 4 bases for V and 4 bases for J; bases not matched to a gene: 9. The CDR3 has 15 amino acids. Germline values: CDR1 SGHRS, CDR2 YFSETQ. The CDR3, as DNA: TGCGCCAGCAGCCCGGCCGGACAGGGAGCCTATGGCTACACCTTC. It is translated as CASSPAGQGAYGYTF.

This sequence joins TRBV7-8 and TRBJ2-5; D gene unclear. Germline V gives CDR1 SGHVS, CDR2 FQNEAQ. This CDR3 has 13 amino acids. Between the trimmed V and J ends, which lost 5 bases and 4 bases, there was a span of 11 bases. This chain's CDR3 is CASSPLARETQYF. In nucleotides, the CDR3 is TGTGCCAGCAGCCCCCTGGCTCGAGAGACCCAGTACTTC. Variable domain in full (rest from reference TRBV7-8 and TRBJ2-5): GAGVSQSPRYKVAKRGQDVALRCDPISGHVSLFWYQQALGQGPEFLTYFQNEAQLDKSGLPSDRFFAERPEGSVSTLKIQRTQQEDSAVYLCASSPLARETQYFGPGTRLLVL.

The chain employs TRBV6-5 and TRBJ2-1; 9 nucleotides align to TRBD2. The trim removed 2 bases at V and 12 bases at J, leaving 8 bases unmatched. The CDR3 contains 14 residues. Per the germline V gene, CDR1 is MNHEY and CDR2 is SVGAGI. The CDR3 nucleotides are TGTGCCAGCAGTTACCGACAAGGGACTAGCCTGCAGTTCTTC. Protein: CASSYRQGTSLQFF.

The rearrangement joins TRBV5-8 to TRBJ2-3; maybe TRBD2 (5 bases). The CDR3 consists of 16 residues. Per germline, CDR1 SGHTS and CDR2 YDEGEE. The ends were cut back, 3 bases at V and 5 bases at J, with 19 bases in the middle. In DNA, the CDR3 is TGTGCCAGCAGCTCCGGCCGGGCCCCGGGGATAGATACGCAGTATTTT. It yields the protein CASSSGRAPGIDTQYF.

V gene TRBV29-1 combines with J gene TRBJ1-3; possibly TRBD1 for D (6 bases). With 7 bases removed from V and 0 bases from J, the gap between germline ends came to 13 bases. Germline V gene lookup returns CDR1 SQVTM and CDR2 ANQGSEA. The CDR3 spans 14 residues. CDR3 amino acids: CSASRGGSGNTIYF. CDR3 DNA: TGCAGCGCCTCGAGGGGGGGCTCTGGAAACACCATATATTTT.

V gene TRBV7-9 combines with J gene TRBJ1-2; no clear D. The ends were cut back, 1 base at V and 0 bases at J, with 9 bases in the middle. Germline CDR1 reads SEHNR; CDR2 reads FQNEAQ (reference sequence). The CDR3 covers 15 residues. This CDR3 reads CASSLVGTANYGYTF. The CDR3 coding sequence is TGTGCCAGCAGCTTAGTGGGCACCGCTAACTATGGCTACACCTTC. The full variable domain, with the rest looked up from reference TRBV7-9 and TRBJ1-2, is DTGVSQNPRHKITKRGQNVTFRCDPISEHNRLYWYRQTLGQGPEFLTYFQNEAQLEKSRLLSDRFSAERPKGSFSTLEIQRTEQGDSAMYLCASSLVGTANYGYTFGSGTRLTVV.

This sequence joins TRBV7-3 and TRBJ1-2; the D gene is possibly TRBD1 (6 bases). Germline loops: CDR1 SGHTA, CDR2 FQGTGA. The CDR3 covers 14 residues. V gave up 4 bases and J gave up 4 bases, with 13 bases separating them. CDR3 protein: CASSYTGQGYGYTF. The DNA of the CDR3 is TGTGCCAGCAGCTATACAGGGCAGGGCTATGGCTACACCTTC.

The rearrangement joins TRBV11-3 to TRBJ1-4; D uncertain. CDR3 length equals 14 residues. The V end was cut by 1 base, the J end by 7 bases, with 10 bases between. Germline V CDR1 and CDR2: SGHNT, YENEEA. CDR3 in DNA: TGTGCCAGCAGCTTAGTTGGAGAGGGTGAAAAACTGTTTTTT. Amino acids: CASSLVGEGEKLFF.

V gene TRBV7-3 combines with J gene TRBJ2-7, with 7 bases lining up with TRBD2. The V segment lost 3 bases and the J segment 0 bases; nucleotides outside the gene matches: 2. The CDR3 consists of 14 residues. The germline V gene has CDR1 SGHTA and CDR2 FQGTGA. DNA of the CDR3: TGTGCCAGCAGCTTTAGCGGGTTCTCCTACGAGCAGTACTTC. It specifies CASSFSGFSYEQYF. The full variable domain, its missing parts supplied by reference TRBV7-3 and TRBJ2-7, is GAGVSQTPSNKVTEKGKYVELRCDPISGHTALYWYRQSLGQGPEFLIYFQGTGAADDSGLPNDRFFAVRPEGSVSTLKIQRTERGDSAVYLCASSFSGFSYEQYFGPGTRLTVT.

The V and J genes are TRBV18 and TRBJ2-5; 15 bases agree with TRBD2. Germline lookup yields CDR1 KGHSH and CDR2 LQKENI. This CDR3 contains 16 residues. The junction had 4 bases not matched to a gene; V was cut back by 5 bases and J by 3 bases. This chain's CDR3 is CASSSGLAGGEETQYF. The CDR3 DNA is TGTGCCAGCTCATCAGGACTAGCGGGAGGGGAAGAGACCCAGTACTTC.

V gene TRBV19 combines with J gene TRBJ1-2; TRBD1 might be the D (5 bases). V lost 3 bases and J 5 bases, leaving 10 bases between the germline ends. The germline V gene encodes CDR1 LNHDA and CDR2 SQIVND (reference sequence). The CDR3 is 13 amino acids. The DNA for the CDR3 is TGTGCCAGTAGTATCCAGGGCTCTTATGGCTACACCTTC. Protein sequence: CASSIQGSYGYTF.

This clone was counted a single time. The CDR3 region is CASSLDIAGGRRYEQYF. CDR3 DNA sequence: TGTGCCAGCAGCTTAGATATAGCGGGAGGGCGTAGATACGAGCAGTACTTC. The chain employs TRBV7-2 and TRBJ2-7, with 11 positions matching TRBD2. The ends lost 1 base at V and 4 bases at J; junction bases unmatched: 9. Looked up from germline, CDR1 is SGHTA and CDR2 is FQGNSA. The CDR3 totals 17 residues.

The V call is TRBV10-3, the J call TRBJ2-3, with 10 bases identical to TRBD1. Germline CDR1 is ENHRY and CDR2 is SYGVKD. The V segment lost 3 bases and the J segment 6 bases; nucleotides outside the gene matches: 3. There are 14 residues in the CDR3. The CDR3 DNA is TGTGCCATCAGTGACGGGACAGGGGTGGATACGCAGTATTTT. It translates to CAISDGTGVDTQYF.

V usage is TRBV18 and J usage is TRBJ2-7; the D gene is possibly TRBD2 (5 bases). Germline V gene data show CDR1 as KGHSH and CDR2 as LQKENI. The CDR3 totals 14 residues. Trimming pared 3 bases from V and 0 bases from J, leaving 9 bases between. CDR3 DNA: TGTGCCAGCTCACCTCGGAGCGGCTCCTACGAGCAGTACTTC. Its protein product is CASSPRSGSYEQYF.

This chain uses TRBV18 with TRBJ2-7; TRBD1 might be the D (6 bases). The V end lost 6 bases, the J end lost 3 bases, and 12 bases lay between the germline ends. CDR1 KGHSH and CDR2 LQKENI come from the germline V gene. The CDR3 has 13 residues. The CDR3 is CASSADSFYEQYF. The CDR3 nucleotides are TGTGCCAGCTCGGCGGACAGCTTCTACGAGCAGTACTTC.

This clone is medium-sized in the sample. CDR3 protein: CASRLSPGSTTEAFF. CDR3 DNA: TGTGCCAGCAGACTTAGTCCAGGGTCTACCACTGAAGCTTTCTTT. The chain carries TRBV7-3 and TRBJ1-1; the D gene is possibly TRBD1 (5 bases). This CDR3 is built from 15 residues. The germline gives CDR1 SGHTA, CDR2 FQGTGA. Between the trimmed V and J ends, which lost 6 bases and 4 bases, there was a span of 18 bases.